The 27 T cell receptor beta chains in this list originate from one sample, sequenced in a study of shared clonotypes between healthy human individuals. The method was immunoSEQ multiplex PCR; TCRdb's version includes in-frame clones alone and lacks a portion of them. The sample contains about 1.5 million clones, around 98% of which appear only once. Material for sequencing was naive CD4+ T cells sorted from blood. Subset indicated: CD45RA+ positively selected. These receptors were obtained from a man aged 25-40 years in good health.

In DNA, the CDR3 is TGTGCCAGCAGCCAGGACAGGGGAAACACCATATATTTT. It is translated as CASSQDRGNTIYF. This rearrangement joins TRBV14 to TRBJ1-3; TRBD1 agrees at 7 bases. The junction had 0 bases not matched to a gene; V was cut back by 3 bases and J by 4 bases. This CDR3 comprises 13 residues. Germline V gene data show CDR1 as SGHDN and CDR2 as FVKESK.

V gene TRBV18 combines with J gene TRBJ2-7, with D perhaps matching TRBD2 (5 bases). This CDR3 comprises 15 residues. The germline V gene encodes CDR1 KGHSH and CDR2 LQKENI. Deletions cut 1 base from V and 6 bases from J, with 16 bases between. The CDR3 DNA sequence: TGTGCCAGCTCACCACTAGCGTCAGCTTTAGGCGAGCAGTACTTC. It is translated as CASSPLASALGEQYF.

This clone was seen a single time. The V gene is TRBV29-1, the J gene TRBJ2-7, with 7 bases aligning to TRBD1. After removal of 7 bases from V and 0 bases from J, the junction contained 9 bases not matched to a gene. The CDR3 is 14 amino acids. In germline, CDR1 is SQVTM, CDR2 ANQGSEA. CDR3 amino acids: CSARPTGSSYEQYF. The CDR3 nucleotides read TGCAGCGCTCGGCCGACAGGGTCCTCCTACGAGCAGTACTTC.

Turning to this clone: Other DNA sequences within the sample encode an identical CDR3. The J gene is TRBJ2-7, the V gene TRBV2; D is undetermined. Germline CDR1 SNHLY, CDR2 FYNNEI. The CDR3 has 11 amino acids. Trimming removed 6 bases at V and 4 bases at J, with 7 bases between. The CDR3 sequence: CASSAGYEQYF. In nucleotides, the CDR3 is TGTGCCAGCAGCGCCGGTTACGAGCAGTACTTC.

The chain joins TRBV27 to TRBJ2-1; D ambiguous. Trimming stripped 3 bases from V and 9 bases from J, with 6 bases between. The CDR3 extends over 11 amino acids. Germline CDR1 MNHEY, CDR2 SMNVEV (reference sequence). The CDR3 loop reads CASSFEGEQFF. CDR3 sequence (DNA): TGTGCCAGCAGTTTCGAAGGTGAGCAGTTCTTC.

The V call is TRBV11-2, the J call TRBJ1-2; D is undetermined. The CDR3 contains 11 residues. V was shortened by 4 bases and J by 8 bases, with 8 bases between the two germline ends. The V gene's germline CDR1 is SGHAT and CDR2 FQNNGV. The CDR3: CASSSRVGYTF. The DNA for the CDR3 is TGTGCCAGCAGCTCCCGCGTGGGCTACACCTTC. The full variable domain, rest sourced from reference TRBV11-2 and TRBJ1-2, is EAGVAQSPRYKIIEKRQSVAFWCNPISGHATLYWYQQILGQGPKLLIQFQNNGVVDDSQLPKDRFSAERLKGVDSTLKIQPAKLEDSAVYLCASSSRVGYTFGSGTRLTVV.

This sequence joins TRBV5-1 and TRBJ2-3; TRBD2 matches 7 bases. CDR1 is SGHRS, CDR2 YFSETQ, per germline. Trimming cost V 3 bases and J 7 bases; bases outside gene matches: 2. This CDR3 is built from 12 residues. The CDR3 loop is CASSSTSNTQYF. The DNA for the CDR3 is TGCGCCAGCAGCTCGACTAGCAATACGCAGTATTTT. The whole variable domain, remainder taken from reference TRBV5-1 and TRBJ2-3, is KAGVTQTPRYLIKTRGQQVTLSCSPISGHRSVSWYQQTPGQGLQFLFEYFSETQRNKGNFPGRFSGRQFSNSRSEMNVSTLELGDSALYLCASSSTSNTQYFGPGTRLTVL.

This sequence joins TRBV5-1 and TRBJ2-7, with 7 bases matching TRBD2. The CDR3 is made up of 15 amino acids. Germline assignment: CDR1 SGHRS and CDR2 YFSETQ. V shed 4 bases, J shed 2 bases, and the junction held 9 bases outside the gene matches. In DNA form, the CDR3 reads TGCGCCAGCAGCATCCTGGGCGGGAGCACCTACGAGCAGTACTTC. Protein: CASSILGGSTYEQYF.

The chain employs TRBV5-1 and TRBJ1-1; possible D gene TRBD1, 6 bases. This CDR3 has 14 residues. The germline V gene encodes CDR1 SGHRS and CDR2 YFSETQ. Deletions cut 2 bases from V and 7 bases from J, with 15 bases between. The CDR3, as DNA: TGCGCCAGCAGCTTCGGCCCGGAAGGGGGTGAAGCTTTCTTT. Translating it yields CASSFGPEGGEAFF.

The gene calls are TRBV19 and TRBJ1-2, with 8 bases aligning to TRBD1. CDR1 LNHDA and CDR2 SQIVND come from the germline V gene (reference sequence). V was pared by 8 bases and J by 13 bases, with 21 bases of the junction left unmatched. The CDR3 is 15 residues long. CDR3 DNA sequence: TGTGCCAGTTCGCTCCGGCTGAGGGAGACAGGGGCTCTCACCTTC. Amino acid sequence: CASSLRLRETGALTF.

The genes are TRBV7-8 and TRBJ2-7; no reliable D call. From germline, CDR1 is SGHVS and CDR2 FQNEAQ. The CDR3 loop spans 11 amino acids. Trimming stripped 1 base from V and 6 bases from J, with 4 bases between. The CDR3 sequence is CASSLDAEQYF. The CDR3, as DNA: TGTGCCAGCAGCTTAGACGCCGAGCAGTACTTC.

CDR3 sequence (DNA): TGTGCCAGCACTCCCCGGGTTTCGAACACTGAAGCTTTCTTT. Protein sequence: CASTPRVSNTEAFF. This chain connects TRBV2 to TRBJ1-1; D remains ambiguous. CDR1 is SNHLY and CDR2 is FYNNEI in the germline V gene. V shed 7 bases and J shed 1 base, with 13 bases lying between them. The CDR3 length is 14 residues.

The chain carries TRBV19 and TRBJ2-3, with D unresolved. The CDR3 totals 15 residues. V was trimmed by 3 bases and J by 0 bases, leaving 10 bases between them. The germline V gene encodes CDR1 LNHDA and CDR2 SQIVND (reference sequence). The CDR3 region is CASSIAASSTDTQYF. The CDR3 DNA reads TGTGCCAGTAGTATTGCAGCCTCTAGCACAGATACGCAGTATTTT.

This sequence joins TRBV19 and TRBJ1-5; TRBD1 aligns across 9 bases. This CDR3 is built from 17 residues. Germline trimming cut 3 bases from V and 7 bases from J; bases unmatched to any gene: 13. Germline assignment: CDR1 LNHDA and CDR2 SQIVND (reference sequence). Written as DNA, the CDR3 is TGTGCCAGTAGTATTCTTCTTGGGACAGGGATGGGACAGCCCCAGCATTTT. Translating gives CASSILLGTGMGQPQHF.

This sequence joins TRBV25-1 and TRBJ2-5; TRBD1 matches at 7 bases. Germline CDR1 reads MGHDK; CDR2 reads SYGVNS. The J segment lost 5 bases and the V segment lost 2 bases, leaving 5 bases of the junction unmatched. This CDR3 region has 14 residues. CDR3 bases: TGTGCCAGCAGTGAAAAGGGGGCCCAGGAGACCCAGTACTTC. Translating gives CASSEKGAQETQYF.

This rearrangement joins TRBV2 to TRBJ2-2; unclear D gene. The CDR3 covers 14 residues. Trimming took off 5 bases at V and 5 bases at J, with 12 bases between the two ends. Germline lookup yields CDR1 SNHLY and CDR2 FYNNEI. The CDR3 loop is CASSPEYATGELFF. The CDR3, as DNA: TGTGCCAGCAGTCCAGAATACGCAACCGGGGAGCTGTTTTTT.

This chain connects TRBV30 to TRBJ2-2; D call uncertain. V lost 3 bases and J 10 bases, leaving 6 bases between the germline ends. CDR3 length: 10 residues. Per germline, CDR1 GTSNPN and CDR2 SVGIG (reference sequence). DNA for the CDR3: TGTGCCTGGAGCGGCCAGGAGCTGTTTTTT. The encoded protein is CAWSGQELFF.

A single count supports this clone. The CDR3 nucleotides read TGCAGCGTTGAAGGGGTCGGGGCCAACGTCCTGACTTTC. It translates to CSVEGVGANVLTF. V is TRBV29-1 and J is TRBJ2-6; D uncertain. The CDR3 runs to 13 residues. Trimming cost V 1 base and J 4 bases, with 5 bases left between them. Germline-derived CDR1 and CDR2 are SQVTM and ANQGSEA.

The genes are TRBV4-1 and TRBJ2-1; TRBD2 matches 9 bases. Trimming removed 2 bases from V and 5 bases from J; junction bases left unmatched: 4. From germline, CDR1 is MGHRA and CDR2 YSYEKL. The CDR3 is 15 amino acids. The CDR3 reads CASSQRERGDNEQFF. The CDR3 DNA sequence: TGCGCCAGCAGCCAAAGGGAGCGGGGGGACAATGAGCAGTTCTTC.

Only one count was recorded for this clone. Additional DNA sequences in this sample encode the identical CDR3. This chain connects TRBV2 to TRBJ2-7; D is unresolved. The CDR3 is made up of 11 amino acids. Germline V gene data show CDR1 as SNHLY and CDR2 as FYNNEI. Trimming took off 3 bases at V and 4 bases at J, with 4 bases between the two ends. The CDR3 region is CASSELYEQYF. CDR3 in DNA: TGTGCCAGCAGTGAGTTATACGAGCAGTACTTC. The full variable domain, with the rest looked up from reference TRBV2 and TRBJ2-7, is EPEVTQTPSHQVTQMGQEVILRCVPISNHLYFYWYRQILGQKVEFLVSFYNNEISEKSEIFDDQFSVERPDGSNFTLKIRSTKLEDSAMYFCASSELYEQYFGPGTRLTVT.

Remarks on this clone: At the DNA level, this CDR3 is encoded by other sequences in the same sample as well. J is TRBJ2-7 and V is TRBV7-2; a possible D gene is TRBD2 (6 bases). V was trimmed by 5 bases and J by 4 bases, leaving 6 bases between them. Germline values: CDR1 SGHTA, CDR2 FQGNSA. This CDR3 is 11 amino acids long. The CDR3, as DNA: TGTGCCAGCAGCCGGGAGTACGAGCAGTACTTC. This codes for CASSREYEQYF.

This chain uses TRBV27 with TRBJ2-1, with D tentatively TRBD1 or TRBD2 (5 bases each). The CDR3 sequence is 15 residues long. CDR1 and CDR2 (germline): MNHEY, SMNVEV (reference sequence). V was shortened by 7 bases and J by 6 bases, with 19 bases between the two germline ends. The CDR3 bases are TGTGCCAGCACCCCGGGGTGGGGCCTGGGCAATGAGCAGTTCTTC. This gives the protein CASTPGWGLGNEQFF.

The chain carries TRBV15 and TRBJ2-2, with D uncertain. V was pared by 0 bases and J by 0 bases, with 2 bases between. The CDR3 spans 14 residues. Looked up from germline, CDR1 is LNHNV and CDR2 is YYDKDF (reference sequence). The CDR3 is CATSRDPNTGELFF. CDR3 nucleotides: TGTGCCACCAGCAGAGATCCGAACACCGGGGAGCTGTTTTTT.

The rearrangement links TRBV10-1 to TRBJ2-1; 13 bases fit TRBD2. In germline, CDR1 is WNHNN, CDR2 SYGVQD (reference sequence). With V trimmed by 4 bases and J by 2 bases, 17 bases remained unmatched. The length of the CDR3 is 21 residues. In DNA, the CDR3 is TGCGCCAGCAGTGGGAGACGAGGACTGCCAGGGACTAGCGGGGCCTACAATGAGCAGTTCTTC. Protein product: CASSGRRGLPGTSGAYNEQFF.

The CDR3 sequence: CASSFGADQETQYF. The CDR3 nucleotides are TGCGCCAGCAGCTTCGGAGCCGACCAAGAGACCCAGTACTTC. The gene calls are TRBV5-1 and TRBJ2-5, with no clear D. The germline CDR1 and CDR2 sequences are SGHRS and YFSETQ. The CDR3 loop spans 14 amino acids. Trimming removed 2 bases from V and 0 bases from J, with 8 bases in between. The full variable domain, rest sourced from reference TRBV5-1 and TRBJ2-5, is KAGVTQTPRYLIKTRGQQVTLSCSPISGHRSVSWYQQTPGQGLQFLFEYFSETQRNKGNFPGRFSGRQFSNSRSEMNVSTLELGDSALYLCASSFGADQETQYFGPGTRLLVL.

Comment on this clone: This CDR3 is also generated by other DNA sequences in the sample. V and J are TRBV5-6 and TRBJ2-7, with TRBD2 as a possible D gene (5 bases). The ends were cut back, 5 bases at V and 3 bases at J, with 12 bases in the middle. Per the germline V gene, CDR1 is SGHDT and CDR2 is YYEEEE. The length of the CDR3 is 13 residues. The CDR3, as DNA: TGTGCCAGCAGTCCCCCCGGAGGCTACGAGCAGTACTTC. Its translation is CASSPPGGYEQYF.

This chain uses TRBV28 with TRBJ1-5; D perhaps matches TRBD1 (5 bases). This CDR3 comprises 15 residues. Germline V gene sequence: CDR1 MDHEN, CDR2 SYDVKM. Trimming stripped 6 bases from V and 0 bases from J, with 12 bases between. The CDR3 nucleotides are TGTGCCAGCAGGAAGGACAATTATAGCAATCAGCCCCAGCATTTT. Amino acid sequence: CASRKDNYSNQPQHF.